Detailed here is one T cell receptor beta chain. The antigen it binds to is not known. Qualities for individual bases were not recorded, and no much larger clone is one base off. This sample was taken from a study of CD8 T cells in Susac syndrome (dated by TCRdb to about 2019). About the investigation overall: Among the sequenced Susac syndrome patients, about 6 had clinically active disease and about eight were in clinical remission. At the time of blood withdrawal, Susac syndrome patients were either therapy-naive, taking corticosteroids (with some also receiving IVIg), or on IVIg alone. Repertoire sequencing was used to test whether CD8+ T cell activation and differentiation in Susac syndrome was antigen driven. The clonality of the CD8+ T cell repertoire was compared across 11 to 12 healthy donors, around 14 Susac syndrome patients and around 16 multiple sclerosis patients. Summary of the overall study and its limitations: Clonal expansion was seen in Susac syndrome CD8+ repertoires, peaking in CD8+ TEMRA cells and being greater in clinically active patients than in remitting ones. The number of individuals in the TCR sequencing and HLA analysis was acknowledged as relatively small. Looking at Susac-specific public clones, the researchers identified 15 to 20 in the total CD8+ repertoire and 4 or 5 in the CD8+ TEMRA repertoire.

The CDR3 numbers 14 residues from cysteine through phenylalanine. The DNA shown is the 42-base CDR3, in frame from base 1. Cut back by 3 bases and 4 bases, the V and J ends lie 13 bases apart. CDR1 and CDR2 (MDHEN, SYDVKM) derive from the germline V gene. High-throughput TCR beta sequencing profiled peripheral blood CD8+ and CD4+ T cells from healthy donors, Susac syndrome patients and multiple sclerosis patients. Susac syndrome patients met recently defined diagnostic criteria for definite or probable disease. Bulk CD8+ and CD4+ T cells were purified by magnetic negative isolation, while CD8+ TEMRA cells were enriched using FACS. Blood was collected in EDTA tubes and processed within 24 hours, with PBMCs isolated through density gradient centrifugation. PBMCs intended for TCR sequencing were cryopreserved in liquid nitrogen and thawed later in a water bath at 37 degrees C. The sorted or isolated CD4+, CD8+ and CD8+ TEMRA cells reached a purity of at least 90%.

RNA was extracted using the RNeasy kit, and roughly 0.45 to 1 ug of the RNA was reverse transcribed with random hexamers. The immunoSEQ multiplex PCR assay, covering 54 Vbeta and 13 Jbeta segments, was used to amplify TCR beta CDR3 regions. PCR amplification bias was corrected by using a synthetic template baseline for primer optimization and computational correction. The study's own analysis went as follows. Reads were annotated to V, D and J genes per IMGT and analyzed with immunoSEQ Analyzer, keeping only productive sequences. Clonality was computed as one minus Shannon entropy normalized by log2 of the number of productive unique sequences. For each patient and control, public and private clones were evaluated among the 100 most prevalent clones. Clones were defined as Susac-specific if absent from the healthy and MS cohorts, from roughly 1,100 published viral clones and from other ImmuneACCESS disease sequences. Using fastp trimming at Q25 and MiXCR clonotype assembly, TCRdb reanalyzed the public sequencing data and kept in-frame beta chains. Duplicate CDR3 protein sequences are folded into a single record with the most common DNA and genes. The V and J calls shown here were made by TCRdb, not taken from the authors' results. Counted in this sample were 65,000 to 100,000 distinct CDR3 sequences; around 96% of them appeared once. The ten largest make up around 0.41% of the sample.

What was sequenced was CD8+ T cells from PBMCs. The chain links TRBV28 with TRBJ2-7; the D gene assignment is ambiguous. This receptor was identified in a human donor with Susac syndrome. CDR3 region: CASSFTIPMYEQYF. The sequenced DNA: TGTGCCAGCAGTTTTACTATTCCCATGTACGAGCAGTACTTC.